The present T cell receptor (beta chain) was sequenced within a study of cytomegalovirus exposure and HLA in healthy donors. The PCR used 60 Vbeta and 13 Jbeta primers. Data came from immunoSEQ multiplex PCR; TCRdb stores just in-frame clones and leaves some out. The sample contains about 140,000 clones, around 75% of which appear only once. The sequence was obtained from a middle-aged man in good health and CMV-seronegative. Source material: PBMCs.

In DNA form, the CDR3 reads TGTGCCAGCAGTTTACGTGAGACCCAGTACTTC. Amino acid sequence: CASSLRETQYF. The rearrangement uses TRBV28 and TRBJ2-5; D is ambiguous. CDR1 is MDHEN, CDR2 SYDVKM, per germline. The CDR3 contains 11 residues. V was cut by 2 bases and J by 5 bases, with 3 bases left in between.